The T cell receptor (beta chain) under discussion was sequenced for a study of OX40 agonist ivuxolimab in advanced cancers. This CDR3 has 14 amino acids. Germline V gene lookup returns CDR1 KGHSH and CDR2 LQKENI. V was trimmed by 6 bases and J by 2 bases, leaving 14 bases between them. TCRdb keeps only in-frame clones here, not all; method: immunoSEQ multiplex PCR. The data contain about 40,000 clones, around 89% of them seen just once; the ten biggest clones take up 20% to 30%. The TCR comes from an adult with an advanced solid tumor such as melanoma, head and neck, liver or kidney cancer. Sequenced here: CD4+ or CD8+ T cells sorted from blood, sampled in a trial of the OX40 agonist ivuxolimab. The chain employs TRBV18 and TRBJ2-7; D is possibly TRBD1 or TRBD2 (5 bases each). The CDR3 loop reads CASSVRDGPYEQYF. The CDR3 DNA sequence: TGTGCCAGCTCCGTCCGGGACGGGCCCTACGAGCAGTACTTC.